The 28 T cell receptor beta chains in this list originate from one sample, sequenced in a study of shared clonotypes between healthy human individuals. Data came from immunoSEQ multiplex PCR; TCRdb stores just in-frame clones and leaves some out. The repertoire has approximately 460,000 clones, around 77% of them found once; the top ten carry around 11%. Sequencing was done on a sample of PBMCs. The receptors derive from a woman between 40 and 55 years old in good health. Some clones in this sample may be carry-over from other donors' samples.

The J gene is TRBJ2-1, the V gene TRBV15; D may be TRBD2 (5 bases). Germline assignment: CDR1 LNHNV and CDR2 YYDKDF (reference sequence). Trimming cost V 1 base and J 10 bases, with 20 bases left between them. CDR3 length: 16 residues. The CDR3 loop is CATSRAGSTGWREQFF. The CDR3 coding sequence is TGTGCCACCAGCAGAGCCGGCAGTACGGGCTGGAGGGAGCAGTTCTTC.

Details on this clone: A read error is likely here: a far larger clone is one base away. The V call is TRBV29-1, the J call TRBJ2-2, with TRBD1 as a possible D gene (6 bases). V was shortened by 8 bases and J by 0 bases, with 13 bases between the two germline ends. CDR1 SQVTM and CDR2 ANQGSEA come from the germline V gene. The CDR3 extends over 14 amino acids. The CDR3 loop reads CSWDGTPNTGELFF. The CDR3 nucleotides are TGCAGCTGGGACGGGACACCGAACACCGGGGAGCTGTTTTTT.

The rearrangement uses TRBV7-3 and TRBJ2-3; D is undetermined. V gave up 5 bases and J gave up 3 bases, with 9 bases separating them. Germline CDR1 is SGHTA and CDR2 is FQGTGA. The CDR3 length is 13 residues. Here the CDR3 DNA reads TGTGCCAGCAGCGCCCGAGGTACAGATACGCAGTATTTT. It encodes CASSARGTDTQYF.

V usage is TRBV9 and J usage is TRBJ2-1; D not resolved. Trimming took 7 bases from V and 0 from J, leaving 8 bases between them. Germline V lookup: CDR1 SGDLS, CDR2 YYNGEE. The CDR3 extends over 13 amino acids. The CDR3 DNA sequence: TGTGCCAGCCCCTTAAGCTCCTACAATGAGCAGTTCTTC. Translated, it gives CASPLSSYNEQFF. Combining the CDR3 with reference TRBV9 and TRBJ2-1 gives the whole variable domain DSGVTQTPKHLITATGQRVTLRCSPRSGDLSVYWYQQSLDQGLQFLIQYYNGEERAKGNILERFSAQQFPDLHSELNLSSLELGDSALYFCASPLSSYNEQFFGPGTRLTVL.

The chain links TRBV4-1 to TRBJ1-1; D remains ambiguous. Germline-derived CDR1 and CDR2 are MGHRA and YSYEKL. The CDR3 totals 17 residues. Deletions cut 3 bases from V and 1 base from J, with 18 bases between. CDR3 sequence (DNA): TGCGCCAGCAGCCACCCTAGTGGGCGCAAGGAGAACACTGAAGCTTTCTTT. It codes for CASSHPSGRKENTEAFF.

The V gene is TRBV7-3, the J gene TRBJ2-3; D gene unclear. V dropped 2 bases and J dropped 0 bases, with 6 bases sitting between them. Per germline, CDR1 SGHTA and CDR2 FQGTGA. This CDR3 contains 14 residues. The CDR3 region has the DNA TGTGCCAGCAGCTTAGCAGCTAGCACAGATACGCAGTATTTT. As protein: CASSLAASTDTQYF. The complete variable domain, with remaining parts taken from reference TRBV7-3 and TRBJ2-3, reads GAGVSQTPSNKVTEKGKYVELRCDPISGHTALYWYRQSLGQGPEFLIYFQGTGAADDSGLPNDRFFAVRPEGSVSTLKIQRTERGDSAVYLCASSLAASTDTQYFGPGTRLTVL.

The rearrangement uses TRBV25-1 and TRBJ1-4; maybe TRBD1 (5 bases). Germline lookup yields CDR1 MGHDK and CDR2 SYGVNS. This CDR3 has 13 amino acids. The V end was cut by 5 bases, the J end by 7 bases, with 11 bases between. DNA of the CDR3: TGTGCCAGCAGTTCGACAGATTCTGAAAAACTGTTTTTT. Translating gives CASSSTDSEKLFF.

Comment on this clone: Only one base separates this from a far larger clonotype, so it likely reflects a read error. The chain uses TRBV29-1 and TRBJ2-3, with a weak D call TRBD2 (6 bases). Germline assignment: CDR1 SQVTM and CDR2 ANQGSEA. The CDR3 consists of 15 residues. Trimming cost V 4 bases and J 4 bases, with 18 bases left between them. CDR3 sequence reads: CSVVLPVTSPDTQYF. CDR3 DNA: TGCAGCGTTGTCTTGCCGGTAACTAGCCCAGATACGCAGTATTTT.

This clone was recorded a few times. CDR3 region: CASSGSAGGATDTQYF. CDR3 in DNA: TGTGCCAGCAGTGGCAGCGCGGGAGGTGCCACAGATACGCAGTATTTT. The chain uses TRBV6-4 and TRBJ2-3; TRBD2 agrees at 8 bases. After removal of 4 bases from V and 2 bases from J, the junction contained 8 bases not matched to a gene. This CDR3 is 16 amino acids long. CDR1 and CDR2 (germline): MRHNA, SNTAGT.

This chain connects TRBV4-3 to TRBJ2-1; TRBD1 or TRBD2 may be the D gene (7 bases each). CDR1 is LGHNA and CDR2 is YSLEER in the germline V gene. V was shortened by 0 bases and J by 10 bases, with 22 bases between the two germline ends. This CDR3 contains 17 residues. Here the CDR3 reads CASSQDQGEGLEGEQFF. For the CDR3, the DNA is TGCGCCAGCAGCCAAGATCAGGGGGAGGGCCTTGAAGGGGAGCAGTTCTTC.

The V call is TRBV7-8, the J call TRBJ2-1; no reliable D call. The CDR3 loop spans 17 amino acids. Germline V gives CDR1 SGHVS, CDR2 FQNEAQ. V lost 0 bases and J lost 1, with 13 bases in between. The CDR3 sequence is CASSLAAAPTSYNEQFF. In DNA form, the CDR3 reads TGTGCCAGCAGCTTAGCGGCGGCCCCAACATCCTACAATGAGCAGTTCTTC.

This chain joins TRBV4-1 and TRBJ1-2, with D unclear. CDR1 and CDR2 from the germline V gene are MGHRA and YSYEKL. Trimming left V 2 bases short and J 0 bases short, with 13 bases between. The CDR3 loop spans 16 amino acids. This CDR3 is CASSQPLFPTNYGYTF. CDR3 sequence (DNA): TGCGCCAGCAGCCAACCCCTCTTCCCTACTAACTATGGCTACACCTTC.

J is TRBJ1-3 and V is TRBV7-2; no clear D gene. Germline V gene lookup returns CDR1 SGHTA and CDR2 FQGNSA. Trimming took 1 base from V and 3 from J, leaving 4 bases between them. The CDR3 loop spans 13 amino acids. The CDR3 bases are TGTGCCAGCAGCTTAGGGGATGGAAACACCATATATTTT. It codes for CASSLGDGNTIYF.

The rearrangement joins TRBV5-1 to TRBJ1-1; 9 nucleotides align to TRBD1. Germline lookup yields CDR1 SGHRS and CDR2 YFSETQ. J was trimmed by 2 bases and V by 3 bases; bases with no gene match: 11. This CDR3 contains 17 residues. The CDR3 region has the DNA TGCGCCAGCAGCTGGCAAACCGGGACAGGGACAAACACTGAAGCTTTCTTT. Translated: CASSWQTGTGTNTEAFF. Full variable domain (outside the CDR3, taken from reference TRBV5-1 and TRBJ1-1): KAGVTQTPRYLIKTRGQQVTLSCSPISGHRSVSWYQQTPGQGLQFLFEYFSETQRNKGNFPGRFSGRQFSNSRSEMNVSTLELGDSALYLCASSWQTGTGTNTEAFFGQGTRLTVV.

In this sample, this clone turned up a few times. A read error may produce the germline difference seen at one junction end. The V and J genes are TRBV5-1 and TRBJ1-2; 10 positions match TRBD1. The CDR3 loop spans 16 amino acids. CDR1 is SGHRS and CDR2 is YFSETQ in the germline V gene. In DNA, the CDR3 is TGCGCCAGCAGTTTGGGACAGGGGTTTTTCTTAAATGGCTACACCTTC. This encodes CASSLGQGFFLNGYTF.

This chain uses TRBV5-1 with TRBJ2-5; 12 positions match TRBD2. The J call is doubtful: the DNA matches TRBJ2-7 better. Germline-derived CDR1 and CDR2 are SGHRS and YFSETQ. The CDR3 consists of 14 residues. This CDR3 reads CASSLGLAGFEQYF. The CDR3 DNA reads TGCGCCAGCAGCTTAGGACTAGCGGGATTCGAGCAGTACTTC.

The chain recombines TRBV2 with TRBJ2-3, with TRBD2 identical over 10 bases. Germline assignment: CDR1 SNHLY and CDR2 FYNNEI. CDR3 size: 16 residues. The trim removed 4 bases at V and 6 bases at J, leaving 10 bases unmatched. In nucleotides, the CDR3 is TGTGCCAGCAGTGGAACCGGGACTAGCGTTGTGGATACGCAGTATTTT. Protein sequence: CASSGTGTSVVDTQYF.

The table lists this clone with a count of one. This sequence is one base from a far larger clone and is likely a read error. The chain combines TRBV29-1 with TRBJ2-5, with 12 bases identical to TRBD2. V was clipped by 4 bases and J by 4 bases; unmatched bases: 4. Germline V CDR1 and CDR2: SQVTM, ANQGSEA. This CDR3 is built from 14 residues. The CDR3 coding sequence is TGCAGCGTTGGAGGACTAGCGGGACGAGAGACCCAGTACTTC. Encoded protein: CSVGGLAGRETQYF.

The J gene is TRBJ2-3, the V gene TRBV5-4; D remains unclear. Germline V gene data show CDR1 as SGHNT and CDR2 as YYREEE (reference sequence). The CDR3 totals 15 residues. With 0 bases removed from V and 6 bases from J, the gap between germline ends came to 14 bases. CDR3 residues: CASSLETDRVDTQYF. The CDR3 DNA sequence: TGTGCCAGCAGCTTGGAGACTGATAGGGTTGATACGCAGTATTTT. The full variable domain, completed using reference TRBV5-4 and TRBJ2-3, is ETGVTQSPTHLIKTRGQQVTLRCSSQSGHNTVSWYQQALGQGPQFIFQYYREEENGRGNFPPRFSGLQFPNYSSELNVNALELDDSALYLCASSLETDRVDTQYFGPGTRLTVL.

The CDR3 nucleotides are TGCAGCGTCCTAGATGGAGAGCAGTACTTC. Translation: CSVLDGEQYF. The rearrangement links TRBV29-1 to TRBJ2-7; no definite D call. Deletions cut 6 bases from V and 7 bases from J, with 10 bases between. The CDR3 contains 10 residues. Germline loops: CDR1 SQVTM, CDR2 ANQGSEA.

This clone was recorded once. As DNA, the CDR3 is TGTGCCAGCAGCTCAAGCAGTGACCAGCCCCAGCATTTT. Translated: CASSSSSDQPQHF. The chain joins TRBV7-9 to TRBJ1-5, with D unclear. The CDR3 sequence is 13 residues long. CDR1 and CDR2 from the germline V gene are SEHNR and FQNEAQ (reference sequence). Trimming left V 4 bases short and J 7 bases short, with 11 bases between. The whole variable domain, filled in from reference TRBV7-9 and TRBJ1-5, reads DTGVSQNPRHKITKRGQNVTFRCDPISEHNRLYWYRQTLGQGPEFLTYFQNEAQLEKSRLLSDRFSAERPKGSFSTLEIQRTEQGDSAMYLCASSSSSDQPQHFGDGTRLSIL.

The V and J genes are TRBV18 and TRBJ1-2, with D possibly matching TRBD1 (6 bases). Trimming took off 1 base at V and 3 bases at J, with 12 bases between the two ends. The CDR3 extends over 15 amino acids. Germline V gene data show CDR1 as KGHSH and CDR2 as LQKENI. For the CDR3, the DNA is TGTGCCAGCTCACCACGACAGGAACAGTACTATGGCTACACCTTC. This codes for CASSPRQEQYYGYTF.

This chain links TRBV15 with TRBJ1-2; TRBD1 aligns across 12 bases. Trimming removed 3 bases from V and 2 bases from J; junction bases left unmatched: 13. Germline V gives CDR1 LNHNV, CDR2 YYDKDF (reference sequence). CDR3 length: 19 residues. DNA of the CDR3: TGTGCCACCAGCAGGGGTCCGGGACAGGGGGCGGACGGGAACTATGGCTACACCTTC. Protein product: CATSRGPGQGADGNYGYTF.

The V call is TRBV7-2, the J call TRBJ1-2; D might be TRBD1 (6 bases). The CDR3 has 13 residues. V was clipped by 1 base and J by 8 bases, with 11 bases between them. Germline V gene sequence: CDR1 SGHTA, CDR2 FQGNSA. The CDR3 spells CASSLDTGSGYTF. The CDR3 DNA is TGTGCCAGCAGCTTAGACACAGGGTCCGGCTACACCTTC.

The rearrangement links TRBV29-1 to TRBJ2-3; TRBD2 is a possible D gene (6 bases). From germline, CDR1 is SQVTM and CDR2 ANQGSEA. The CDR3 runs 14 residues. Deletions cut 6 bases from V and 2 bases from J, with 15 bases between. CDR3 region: CSVPAGGLTDTQYF. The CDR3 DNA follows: TGCAGCGTACCAGCGGGTGGCCTCACAGATACGCAGTATTTT.

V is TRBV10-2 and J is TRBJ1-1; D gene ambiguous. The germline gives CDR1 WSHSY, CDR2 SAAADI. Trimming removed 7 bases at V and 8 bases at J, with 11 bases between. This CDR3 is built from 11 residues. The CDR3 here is CASMVGGEAFF. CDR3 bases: TGCGCCAGCATGGTGGGTGGGGAAGCTTTCTTT.

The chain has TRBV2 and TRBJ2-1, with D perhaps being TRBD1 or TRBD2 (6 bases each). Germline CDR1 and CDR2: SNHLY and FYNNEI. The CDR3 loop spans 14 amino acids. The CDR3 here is CAGGQGAGVNEQFF. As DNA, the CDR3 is TGTGCGGGGGGACAAGGGGCGGGTGTGAATGAGCAGTTCTTC.

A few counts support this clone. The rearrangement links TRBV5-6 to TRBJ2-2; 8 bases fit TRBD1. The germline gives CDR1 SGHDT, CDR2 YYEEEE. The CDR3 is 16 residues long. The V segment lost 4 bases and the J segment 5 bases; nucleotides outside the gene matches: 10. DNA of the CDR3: TGTGCCAGCAGCCCTTGGACAGGGAGGATTACCGGGGAGCTGTTTTTT. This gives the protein CASSPWTGRITGELFF. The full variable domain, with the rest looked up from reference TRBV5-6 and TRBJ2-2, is DAGVTQSPTHLIKTRGQQVTLRCSPKSGHDTVSWYQQALGQGPQFIFQYYEEEERQRGNFPDRFSGHQFPNYSSELNVNALLLGDSALYLCASSPWTGRITGELFFGEGSRLTVL.